These 18 T cell receptor beta chains were sequenced from one sample in a study of molecular identifiers for immune sequencing clone quantification. TCRdb used MiXCR to reprocess the PCR reads, holding one entry per CDR3 protein. The sample carries approximately 500,000 distinct CDR3 sequences, roughly 26% recorded once. Material for sequencing was naive CD8+ T cells from blood, with Jurkat cell RNA spiked in. Subset denoted: FACS-sorted CD8+CD4-CCR7+CD45RA+ naive T cells. The source is a human donor in good health. Some libraries in this study had Jurkat cell RNA spiked in.

As concerns this clonotype: This may arise from a read error, as a much more abundant clone is one base away. The genes are TRBV6-5 and TRBJ1-1; maybe TRBD1 (6 bases). CDR1 is MNHEY and CDR2 is SVGAGI in the germline V gene. V dropped 1 base and J dropped 2 bases, with 14 bases sitting between them. CDR3 length: 16 residues. CDR3 DNA: TGTGCCAGCAGTTACTGGGGGACAAGGGGCAACACTGAAGCTTTCTTT. Protein: CASSYWGTRGNTEAFF.

This clonotype was counted many times. The V call is TRBV27, the J call TRBJ2-7; a weak D match, TRBD2 (6 bases). CDR1 MNHEY and CDR2 SMNVEV come from the germline V gene (reference sequence). Trimming pared 6 bases from V and 3 bases from J, leaving 9 bases between. CDR3 size: 12 residues. CDR3 coding DNA: TGTGCCAGCAGCCCGGACTACTACGAGCAGTACTTC. Translation: CASSPDYYEQYF.

About this clonotype itself: This may arise from a read error, as a much more abundant clone is one base away. The chain employs TRBV6-5 and TRBJ2-7, with D maybe TRBD2 (6 bases). The CDR3 is 14 residues long. The ends were cut back, 5 bases at V and 4 bases at J, with 15 bases in the middle. Germline values: CDR1 MNHEY, CDR2 SVGAGI. The DNA of the CDR3 is TGTGCCAGCAGTGTCCGGGACGGGGGTTACGAGCAGTACTTC. As protein: CASSVRDGGYEQYF.

This sequence joins TRBV27 and TRBJ1-5, with 7 bases aligning to TRBD1. In germline, CDR1 is MNHEY, CDR2 SMNVEV (reference sequence). The CDR3 extends over 15 amino acids. Losses at the gene ends were 6 bases for V and 1 base for J; bases not matched to a gene: 6. CDR3 in DNA: TGTGCCAGCAGGGGACAAGGGGGCAGCAATCAGCCCCAGCATTTT. It translates to CASRGQGGSNQPQHF.

This chain links TRBV5-5 with TRBJ2-7; D is unresolved. Trimming pared 4 bases from V and 3 bases from J, leaving 5 bases between. In germline, CDR1 is SGHKS, CDR2 YYEKEE (reference sequence). CDR3 length equals 11 residues. CDR3 sequence reads: CASSEFYEQYF. CDR3 sequence (DNA): TGTGCCAGCAGCGAATTCTACGAGCAGTACTTC. Based on the CDR3 plus reference TRBV5-5 and TRBJ2-7, the full variable domain is DAGVTQSPTHLIKTRGQQVTLRCSPISGHKSVSWYQQVLGQGPQFIFQYYEKEERGRGNFPDRFSARQFPNYSSELNVNALLLGDSALYLCASSEFYEQYFGPGTRLTVT.

This clonotype was seen only a few times. V is TRBV15 and J is TRBJ2-5, with 9 bases aligning to TRBD1. The CDR3 extends over 17 amino acids. Germline V gene lookup returns CDR1 LNHNV and CDR2 YYDKDF (reference sequence). Trimming removed 3 bases from V and 4 bases from J; junction bases left unmatched: 12. The CDR3 region has the DNA TGTGCCACCAGCAGCGGAAGGGACAGGGTGTTCAGAGAGACCCAGTACTTC. Translating gives CATSSGRDRVFRETQYF.

Details on this clonotype: The junction departs from germline at one end; a sequencing error may be responsible. V gene TRBV12-3 or TRBV12-4 combines with J gene TRBJ1-4, with no clear D. The CDR3 spans 15 residues. The CDR3 spells CASSLERRADEKLVF. The CDR3 coding sequence is TGTGCCAGCAGTTTAGAGCGACGGGCTGACGAAAAACTGGTTTTT.

Worth noting for this clonotype: The conserved final phenylalanine or tryptophan is absent from the CDR3, which likely points to a read error. The rearrangement links TRBV7-8 to TRBJ2-5, with D maybe TRBD1 (6 bases). This CDR3 region has 19 residues. V was clipped by 1 base and J by 1 base, with 22 bases between them. Germline V gives CDR1 SGHVS, CDR2 FQNEAQ. The CDR3 loop reads CASSLGWLLDRDSQETQYS. CDR3 in DNA: TGTGCCAGCAGCTTAGGTTGGCTTCTGGACAGAGATAGCCAAGAGACCCAGTACTCC.

In the case of this clonotype: The junction differs from germline at one of its ends, possibly a read error. The V gene is TRBV19, the J gene TRBJ1-5; 11 bases line up with TRBD1. Germline assignment: CDR1 LNHDA and CDR2 SQIVND (reference sequence). This CDR3 is built from 15 residues. For the CDR3, the DNA is TGTGCCAGTAGTGTCGGGACAGGGGGAAATCAGCCCCAGCAATTT. This sequence encodes CASSVGTGGNQPQQF.

This clonotype was recorded once. J is TRBJ2-7 and V is TRBV10-3; 13 bases are shared with TRBD2. Germline CDR1 is ENHRY and CDR2 is SYGVKD. J lost 0 bases, V lost 6 bases, and 8 bases had no gene match. This CDR3 is built from 17 residues. The DNA for the CDR3 is TGTGCCATCAGGAGAGGGACTAGCGGGACCTACTCCTACGAGCAGTACTTC. As protein: CAIRRGTSGTYSYEQYF.

The table lists this clonotype with a few counts. A much larger clone is a single base away; this may be a read error. The rearrangement uses TRBV4-3 and TRBJ1-2; 8 bases are shared with TRBD1. CDR3 size: 14 residues. Germline-derived CDR1 and CDR2 are LGHNA and YSLEER. The CDR3 reads CASSQDRVNYGYAF. As DNA, the CDR3 is TGCGCCAGCAGCCAGGACAGGGTCAACTATGGCTACGCCTTC.

This clonotype was counted between two and nine times. V and J are TRBV19 and TRBJ1-5; 8 bases line up with TRBD1. The V gene's germline CDR1 is LNHDA and CDR2 SQIVND (reference sequence). The CDR3 contains 15 residues. Trimming removed 1 base from V and 4 bases from J; junction bases left unmatched: 3. The CDR3 sequence: CASSIGQGANQPQHF. CDR3 coding DNA: TGTGCCAGTAGTATAGGCCAGGGGGCGAATCAGCCCCAGCATTTT. Using reference TRBV19 and TRBJ1-5 for the parts outside the CDR3, the full variable domain is DGGITQSPKYLFRKEGQNVTLSCEQNLNHDAMYWYRQDPGQGLRLIYYSQIVNDFQKGDIAEGYSVSREKKESFPLTVTSAQKNPTAFYLCASSIGQGANQPQHFGDGTRLSIL.

This chain links TRBV13 with TRBJ1-4; unclear D gene. V was pared by 0 bases and J by 7 bases, with 6 bases between. This CDR3 is built from 13 residues. CDR1 PRHDT and CDR2 FYEKMQ come from the germline V gene (reference sequence). CDR3 in DNA: TGTGCCAGCAGCTTAGGACACGGTGAAAAACTGTTTTTT. This gives the protein CASSLGHGEKLFF.

This clonotype was found many times. The chain joins TRBV5-6 to TRBJ1-3; D uncertain. Trimming took off 1 base at V and 3 bases at J, with 17 bases between the two ends. The CDR3 covers 17 residues. The germline V gene encodes CDR1 SGHDT and CDR2 YYEEEE. CDR3 DNA sequence: TGTGCCAGCAGCTTGTCGAGCCCCAGGAGCCTTGGAAACACCATATATTTT. Translating gives CASSLSSPRSLGNTIYF.

Ten or more counts support this clonotype. This chain links TRBV3-1 with TRBJ2-7, with 8 bases lining up with TRBD2. The CDR3 is 16 amino acids. Germline V lookup: CDR1 LGHDT, CDR2 YNNKEL (reference sequence). J lost 3 bases, V lost 2 bases, and 9 bases had no gene match. For the CDR3, the DNA is TGTGCCAGCAGCCAAATAGCGGGGCCCGGTATCTACGAGCAGTACTTC. Amino acids: CASSQIAGPGIYEQYF.

This clonotype was observed a handful of times. The chain uses TRBV28 and TRBJ1-5; 8 bases align to TRBD1. The CDR3 runs to 16 residues. Germline loops: CDR1 MDHEN, CDR2 SYDVKM. V was pared by 3 bases and J by 2 bases, with 6 bases of the junction left unmatched. The CDR3 nucleotides read TGTGCCAGCAGTTTGTTCAGGGGGCAAGGCAATCAGCCCCAGCATTTT. Its translation is CASSLFRGQGNQPQHF. The variable domain in full, with the rest retrieved from reference TRBV28 and TRBJ1-5, is DVKVTQSSRYLVKRTGEKVFLECVQDMDHENMFWYRQDPGLGLRLIYFSYDVKMKEKGDIPEGYSVSREKKERFSLILESASTNQTSMYLCASSLFRGQGNQPQHFGDGTRLSIL.

This clonotype was counted only a few times. The chain couples TRBV28 to TRBJ1-4, with D unresolved. The CDR3 is made up of 16 amino acids. The V gene lost 6 bases and the J gene lost 8 bases, with 22 bases spanning the gap. Per the germline V gene, CDR1 is MDHEN and CDR2 is SYDVKM. CDR3 coding DNA: TGTGCCAGCAGGGCTTTGGTGGGGATCCCTTCAGAAAAACTGTTTTTT. Amino acids: CASRALVGIPSEKLFF. Full variable domain (missing parts from reference TRBV28 and TRBJ1-4): DVKVTQSSRYLVKRTGEKVFLECVQDMDHENMFWYRQDPGLGLRLIYFSYDVKMKEKGDIPEGYSVSREKKERFSLILESASTNQTSMYLCASRALVGIPSEKLFFGSGTQLSVL.

The rearrangement uses TRBV29-1 and TRBJ1-2; D unclear. The CDR3 sequence is 12 residues long. V gave up 6 bases and J gave up 2 bases, with 10 bases separating them. Germline V lookup: CDR1 SQVTM, CDR2 ANQGSEA. The CDR3 sequence is CSVLHENYGYTF. Written as DNA, the CDR3 is TGCAGCGTGCTACACGAAAACTATGGCTACACCTTC.